This T cell receptor beta chain comes out of a study of cytomegalovirus exposure and HLA in healthy donors. A multiplex PCR was run with 60 Vbeta primers and 13 Jbeta primers. This table comes from immunoSEQ multiplex PCR, and its TCRdb copy is limited to in-frame clones, with some not included. The table has 150,000 to 200,000 clones, roughly 80% seen once. Findings and limits, study-wide: TCR beta sequences numbering some 17,000 were associated with HLA alleles at 0.05 false discovery rate in a later analysis. Equally common other TCR beta chains were less clonally expanded than HLA-associated ones, a later analysis found.

To note about this clone: Its antigen is not identified.

Trimming took 8 bases from V and 3 from J, leaving 20 bases between them. The CDR3 has 15 residues. Germline CDR1 and CDR2: MNHNS and SASEGT. The J gene is TRBJ2-7, the V gene TRBV6-1; D is possibly TRBD1 (9 bases). The TCR originated in a woman aged 45 to 65 in good health and CMV-seropositive. The sequencing input was PBMCs. CDR3 coding DNA: TGTGCCAGCCAATTAGCGGGACAGGGCGTCTACGAGCAGTACTTC. As protein: CASQLAGQGVYEQYF.